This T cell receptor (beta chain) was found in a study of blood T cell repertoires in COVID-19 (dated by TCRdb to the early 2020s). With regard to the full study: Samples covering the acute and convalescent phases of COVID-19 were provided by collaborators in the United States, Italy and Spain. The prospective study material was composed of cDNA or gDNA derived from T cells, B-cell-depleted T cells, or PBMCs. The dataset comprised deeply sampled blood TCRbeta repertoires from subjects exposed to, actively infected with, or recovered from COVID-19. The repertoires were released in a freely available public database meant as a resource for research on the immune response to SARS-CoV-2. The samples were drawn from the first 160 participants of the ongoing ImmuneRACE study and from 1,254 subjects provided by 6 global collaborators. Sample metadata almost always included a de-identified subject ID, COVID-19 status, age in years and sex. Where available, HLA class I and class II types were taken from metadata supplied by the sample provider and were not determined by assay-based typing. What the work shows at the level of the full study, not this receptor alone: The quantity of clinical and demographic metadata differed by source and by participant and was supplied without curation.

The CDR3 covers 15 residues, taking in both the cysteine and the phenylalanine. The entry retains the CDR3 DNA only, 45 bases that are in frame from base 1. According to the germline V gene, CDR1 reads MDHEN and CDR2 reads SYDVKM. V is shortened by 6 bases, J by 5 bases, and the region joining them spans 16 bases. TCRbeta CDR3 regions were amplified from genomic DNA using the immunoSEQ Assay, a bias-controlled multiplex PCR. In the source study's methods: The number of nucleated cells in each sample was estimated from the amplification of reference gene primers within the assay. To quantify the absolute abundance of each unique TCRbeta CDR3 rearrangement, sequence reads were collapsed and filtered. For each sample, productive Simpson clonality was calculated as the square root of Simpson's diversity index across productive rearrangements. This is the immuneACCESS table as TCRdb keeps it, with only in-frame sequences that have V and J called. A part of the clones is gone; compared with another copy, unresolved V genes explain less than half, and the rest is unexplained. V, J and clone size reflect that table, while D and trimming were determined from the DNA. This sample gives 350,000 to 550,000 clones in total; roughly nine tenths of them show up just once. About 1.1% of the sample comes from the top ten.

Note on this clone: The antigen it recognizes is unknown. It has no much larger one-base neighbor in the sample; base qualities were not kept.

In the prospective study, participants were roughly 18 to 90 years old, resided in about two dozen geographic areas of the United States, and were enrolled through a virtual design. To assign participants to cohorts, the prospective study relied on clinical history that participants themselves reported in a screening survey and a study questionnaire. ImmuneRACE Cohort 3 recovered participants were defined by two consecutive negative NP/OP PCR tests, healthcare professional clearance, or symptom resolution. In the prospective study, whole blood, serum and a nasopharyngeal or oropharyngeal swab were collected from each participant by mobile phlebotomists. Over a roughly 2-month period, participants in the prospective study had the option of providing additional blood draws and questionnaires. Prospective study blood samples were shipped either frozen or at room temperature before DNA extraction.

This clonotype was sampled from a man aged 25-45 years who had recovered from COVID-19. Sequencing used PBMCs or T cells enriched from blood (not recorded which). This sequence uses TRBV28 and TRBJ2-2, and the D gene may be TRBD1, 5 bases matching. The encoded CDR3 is CASSSGQGDTGELFF. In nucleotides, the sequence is TGTGCCAGCAGCTCTGGGCAGGGCGATACCGGGGAGCTGTTTTTT.